The rows below give T cell receptor beta chains drawn from one sample of a study of blood T cell repertoires in COVID-19. TCRdb keeps only in-frame clones here, not all; method: immunoSEQ multiplex PCR. Of under 15,000 clones listed, approximately 80% are singletons. The sample taken for sequencing was peripheral blood. All receptors derive from a middle-aged man with active or convalescent COVID-19. The CDR3 runs from the conserved cysteine through the conserved F or W. The order of the fields is D gene, V gene, CDR3 protein. The D gene is left open where the match is weak.

TRBD1,TRBV7-6,CASSYGQGGNQPQHF
.,TRBV28,CASSDTEEVETQYF
.,TRBV11-2,CASSVLGGRNEQFF
.,TRBV18,CASSPQPGTEAFF
TRBD2,TRBV15,CATSRGLAGGPGDTQYF
.,TRBV19,CASTNAGRETQYF
TRBD1,TRBV5-5,CASSSGQGGYEQYF
TRBD2,TRBV7-2,CASSSGTGGPSDTQYF
.,TRBV7-9,CASSTASYEQYF
TRBD2,TRBV19,CASSIVEGTSGRAVSYNEQFF
.,TRBV25-1,CASSGGYEQYF
TRBD1,TRBV7-9,CASSPTGGRYGYTF
TRBD1,TRBV12-3/TRBV12-4,CASRIQGAYEQYF
TRBD2,TRBV24-1,CATSARGGGFNEQFF
.,TRBV11-3,CASSLDGESSGANVLTF
.,TRBV30,CAWSVGTKRAEAFF
TRBD1,TRBV19,CASSKGSGTGGHYEQYF
TRBD1,TRBV6-5,CASSYHDRARELFF
TRBD1,TRBV12-3/TRBV12-4,CASRMTGNYGYTF
.,TRBV28,CASLQGTNSPLHF
TRBD1,TRBV7-2,CASSVDRDSYEQYF
TRBD2,TRBV6-2/TRBV6-3,CASSLRSGTSGSFCNEQFF
TRBD1,TRBV6-2/TRBV6-3,CASSPGTGSQPQHF
TRBD2,TRBV4-1,CASSHPGLAGGPLQETQYF
.,TRBV28,CASRNGHPSGQYF
.,TRBV7-8,CASSFLATIAKNIQYF
.,TRBV7-2,CASSLGGVMNTEAFF
TRBD2,TRBV7-2,CASSLTSGRPPTDTQYF
.,TRBV28,CASSPGGPSSTDTQYF
.,TRBV5-1,CATSDPGRGVPEAFF
.,TRBV2,CASRGGGLPTYEQYF
.,TRBV5-6,CASSLVSGGDTEAFF
.,TRBV19,CASSMDKGGNQPQHF
.,TRBV27,CASSFFGPRGYGYTF
TRBD1,TRBV2,CASRAGQGAVSPLHF
TRBD1,TRBV6-5,CASSTDRGVPGTQYF
.,TRBV7-9,CASSPATNEKLFF
.,TRBV4-1,CASSQVSRGNTIYF
.,TRBV27,CASSFTAMNTEAFF
.,TRBV7-9,CASSFGDSNQPQHF
.,TRBV27,CASSVYNSPLHF
.,TRBV4-2,CASSQEYAGFTDTQYF
TRBD1,TRBV7-9,CASSSKTDGTGNYNEQFF
.,TRBV25-1,CASTYNQLNTEAFF
.,TRBV29-1,CSVEPLNAPNEKLFF
TRBD1,TRBV29-1,CSAAGGSPVEQYF
TRBD1,TRBV6-2/TRBV6-3,CASSRPRQGREKLFF
.,TRBV7-2,CASSFSQETEAFF
.,TRBV4-3,CASSPEGGHTGELFF
TRBD2,TRBV11-1,CASSPRLAGGHNEQFF
.,TRBV9,CASSVDSGEGSAEAFF